This passage covers 32 T cell receptor beta chains from one sample sequenced in a study of cytomegalovirus exposure and HLA in healthy donors. Profiling relied on immunoSEQ multiplex PCR, and the TCRdb table lists in-frame clones only, not all of them. The repertoire has approximately 150,000 clones, about 91% of them found once; the top ten carry 4.5%. The specimen was PBMCs. The receptors stem from a man younger than 35 in good health and CMV-seropositive.

The rearrangement links TRBV19 to TRBJ2-1, with D unresolved. Germline CDR1 is LNHDA and CDR2 is SQIVND (reference sequence). V lost 2 bases to trimming and J lost 3 bases, with 8 bases between them. This CDR3 comprises 14 residues. The CDR3 region is CASSISGFYNEQFF. The CDR3, as DNA: TGTGCCAGTAGTATATCGGGTTTCTACAATGAGCAGTTCTTC.

This CDR3 is CASSADRNYGYTF. The CDR3 DNA reads as TGTGCCAGCAGCGCGGACAGAAACTATGGCTACACCTTC. This chain uses TRBV5-4 with TRBJ1-2; D is perhaps TRBD1 (6 bases). The CDR3 extends over 13 amino acids. The ends were cut back, 4 bases at V and 2 bases at J, with 9 bases in the middle. From germline, CDR1 is SGHNT and CDR2 YYREEE (reference sequence).

This sequence joins TRBV11-3 and TRBJ2-2; no clear D gene. Germline CDR1 SGHNT, CDR2 YENEEA. The CDR3 consists of 15 residues. V was pared by 5 bases and J by 3 bases, with 13 bases between. The CDR3 region has the DNA TGTGCCAGCAGCCCCCAAGGCGGATACACCGGGGAGCTGTTTTTT. It yields the protein CASSPQGGYTGELFF.

V gene TRBV7-8 combines with J gene TRBJ1-2; D possibly corresponds to TRBD1 (5 bases). The V gene's germline CDR1 is SGHVS and CDR2 FQNEAQ. This CDR3 has 14 amino acids. V was cut by 5 bases and J by 2 bases, with 12 bases left in between. The CDR3 DNA reads TGTGCCAGCAGCGCCGGGACTCTGAACTATGGCTACACCTTC. This encodes CASSAGTLNYGYTF.

The chain is built from TRBV9 and TRBJ2-1, with D possibly matching TRBD2 (6 bases). This CDR3 has 14 residues. The V gene lost 0 bases and the J gene lost 3 bases, with 7 bases spanning the gap. CDR1 and CDR2 (germline): SGDLS, YYNGEE. The CDR3 DNA reads TGTGCCAGCAGCGTAGCGGGAGTCTACAATGAGCAGTTCTTC. Protein: CASSVAGVYNEQFF. The full variable domain, with the rest looked up from reference TRBV9 and TRBJ2-1, is DSGVTQTPKHLITATGQRVTLRCSPRSGDLSVYWYQQSLDQGLQFLIQYYNGEERAKGNILERFSAQQFPDLHSELNLSSLELGDSALYFCASSVAGVYNEQFFGPGTRLTVL.

V gene TRBV28 combines with J gene TRBJ2-1; 10 nucleotides line up with TRBD2. The CDR3 covers 15 residues. V shed 5 bases, J shed 7 bases, and the junction held 8 bases outside the gene matches. The V gene's germline CDR1 is MDHEN and CDR2 SYDVKM. CDR3 amino acids: CASSALAGVHNEQFF. In DNA, the CDR3 is TGTGCCAGCAGTGCCCTAGCGGGGGTACATAATGAGCAGTTCTTC.

The chain uses TRBV9 and TRBJ2-5, with TRBD2 identical over 7 bases. CDR3 length: 15 residues. With V trimmed by 1 base and J by 1 base, 4 bases remained unmatched. Germline V gene data show CDR1 as SGDLS and CDR2 as YYNGEE. The CDR3 region is CASSVLAVRQETQYF. The DNA of the CDR3 is TGTGCCAGCAGCGTACTAGCGGTTCGCCAAGAGACCCAGTACTTC.

V gene TRBV19 combines with J gene TRBJ1-1; TRBD1 is a possible D gene (6 bases). The germline V and J ends were trimmed by 5 bases and 3 bases, with 16 bases remaining between them. There are 15 residues in the CDR3. Germline V gene sequence: CDR1 LNHDA, CDR2 SQIVND (reference sequence). DNA for the CDR3: TGTGCCAGTAGTCTCCCAGGGGTGGGTCACACTGAAGCTTTCTTT. It is translated as CASSLPGVGHTEAFF.

This chain connects TRBV5-1 to TRBJ2-7; the match to TRBD2 covers 7 bases. The V gene end was trimmed by 2 bases and the J gene end by 6 bases; junction bases not matched to a gene: 8. Germline-derived CDR1 and CDR2 are SGHRS and YFSETQ. The CDR3 sequence is 14 residues long. The CDR3 loop is CASSFGEGPSEQYF. The CDR3 DNA sequence: TGCGCCAGCAGCTTCGGGGAGGGCCCCTCCGAGCAGTACTTC.

J is TRBJ1-1 and V is TRBV6-1; D gene unclear. CDR1 is MNHNS and CDR2 is SASEGT in the germline V gene. The CDR3 covers 14 residues. Trimming pared 1 base from V and 5 bases from J, leaving 11 bases between. In DNA form, the CDR3 reads TGTGCCAGCAGTGAAGTTAGGTACGGGACTGAAGCTTTCTTT. It specifies CASSEVRYGTEAFF.

This chain connects TRBV25-1 to TRBJ1-5; a weak D match, TRBD1 (5 bases). This CDR3 is 14 amino acids long. Looked up from germline, CDR1 is MGHDK and CDR2 is SYGVNS. With 10 bases removed from V and 5 bases from J, the gap between germline ends came to 18 bases. The CDR3 DNA is TGTGCCAACCCGGGCGGCAGGGCTCATCAGCCCCAGCATTTT. As protein: CANPGGRAHQPQHF.

A word on this clone: At the DNA level, this CDR3 is encoded by other sequences in the same sample as well. This rearrangement joins TRBV7-9 to TRBJ2-7, with TRBD1 identical over 9 bases. Per germline, CDR1 SEHNR and CDR2 FQNEAQ (reference sequence). The CDR3 is 14 amino acids. J was trimmed by 4 bases and V by 1 base; bases with no gene match: 2. CDR3 nucleotide sequence: TGTGCCAGCAGCTTAGGGACAGGGGTATACGAGCAGTACTTC. As protein: CASSLGTGVYEQYF.

This rearrangement joins TRBV21-1 to TRBJ1-1; no DNA check was done on the table's D call, TRBD1. TRBV21-1 is given as a pseudogene. CDR3 size: 12 residues. The DNA of the CDR3 is TGTGCCAGCAGTCAGGGTAACACTGAAGCTTTCTTT. The encoded protein is CASSQGNTEAFF.

This clone has a single count. CDR3 nucleotides: TGTGCCAGCAGCTTTTCCGGGACAGCAAACACTGAAGCTTTCTTT. Amino acid sequence: CASSFSGTANTEAFF. This rearrangement joins TRBV5-4 to TRBJ1-1, with 7 bases identical to TRBD1. Germline values: CDR1 SGHNT, CDR2 YYREEE (reference sequence). The CDR3 totals 15 residues. Losses at the gene ends were 2 bases for V and 2 bases for J; bases not matched to a gene: 6.

This chain joins TRBV7-8 and TRBJ2-5; 7 nucleotides align to TRBD1. Per the germline V gene, CDR1 is SGHVS and CDR2 is FQNEAQ. Trimming at V came to 8 bases and at J to 3 bases, leaving 3 bases not matched to a gene. The CDR3 runs to 12 residues. CDR3 amino acids: CASLGQKETQYF. For the CDR3, the DNA is TGTGCCAGCTTGGGACAGAAAGAGACCCAGTACTTC.

The chain uses TRBV6-1 and TRBJ1-5, with 9 bases identical to TRBD1. This CDR3 has 16 amino acids. Looked up from germline, CDR1 is MNHNS and CDR2 is SASEGT. V lost 3 bases and J lost 4; bases outside the gene matches: 7. The CDR3 DNA follows: TGTGCCAGCAGTGACATACAGGGGGCGGTTAATCAGCCCCAGCATTTT. This translates into CASSDIQGAVNQPQHF.

The chain is built from TRBV2 and TRBJ2-1; TRBD2 might be the D (6 bases). The V and J ends lost 1 base and 8 bases respectively, with 15 bases between them. From germline, CDR1 is SNHLY and CDR2 FYNNEI. The CDR3 has 15 residues. CDR3 DNA sequence: TGTGCCAGCAGTGAAGGAAGGACAACTAGCTATGAGCAGTTCTTC. Amino acid sequence: CASSEGRTTSYEQFF. Filled out from reference TRBV2 and TRBJ2-1, the complete variable domain reads EPEVTQTPSHQVTQMGQEVILRCVPISNHLYFYWYRQILGQKVEFLVSFYNNEISEKSEIFDDQFSVERPDGSNFTLKIRSTKLEDSAMYFCASSEGRTTSYEQFFGPGTRLTVL.

The chain uses TRBV7-8 and TRBJ2-2; D is uncertain. CDR3 length: 14 residues. In germline, CDR1 is SGHVS, CDR2 FQNEAQ. V was shortened by 3 bases and J by 2 bases, with 7 bases between the two germline ends. The CDR3 loop reads CASSLATNTGELFF. The CDR3 bases are TGTGCCAGCAGCTTGGCCACAAACACCGGGGAGCTGTTTTTT.

This clone has just a few counts. The chain employs TRBV28 and TRBJ1-1; D gene unclear. V lost 8 bases to trimming and J lost 4 bases, with 23 bases between them. CDR3 length equals 16 residues. Per the germline V gene, CDR1 is MDHEN and CDR2 is SYDVKM. The DNA for the CDR3 is TGTGCCAGCTTTTCTTGGGTTTTAGAAGGGAGCACTGAAGCTTTCTTT. Its protein is CASFSWVLEGSTEAFF.

CDR3 protein: CASTPRVGGGRTHEQYF. In DNA, the CDR3 is TGTGCCAGTACCCCTCGGGTGGGTGGGGGCCGCACCCACGAGCAGTACTTC. The chain combines TRBV19 with TRBJ2-7; D might be TRBD1 (6 bases). There are 17 residues in the CDR3. Germline CDR1 is LNHDA and CDR2 is SQIVND (reference sequence). Trimming cost V 7 bases and J 5 bases, with 27 bases left between them.

Regarding this clone: The junction does not match germline at one end; this may be a read error. The chain combines TRBV5-6 with TRBJ2-7, with 9 bases aligning to TRBD2. The CDR3 sequence is 12 residues long. Germline loops: CDR1 SGHDT, CDR2 YYEEEE. The CDR3 DNA reads as TGTGCCAGCAGCTTGATTACTAGCGGGCCCTCCTTC. Translated, it gives CASSLITSGPSF.

The J gene is TRBJ2-1, the V gene TRBV19; 10 bases fit TRBD2. The CDR3 extends over 15 amino acids. The J segment lost 3 bases and the V segment lost 6 bases, leaving 5 bases of the junction unmatched. Germline assignment: CDR1 LNHDA and CDR2 SQIVND (reference sequence). In nucleotides, the CDR3 is TGTGCCAGTAGAAAAGCGGGGGGGCGCTACAATGAGCAGTTCTTC. Translation: CASRKAGGRYNEQFF.

The chain recombines TRBV25-1 with TRBJ1-2; D might be TRBD1 (6 bases). Germline V CDR1 and CDR2: MGHDK, SYGVNS. This CDR3 spans 14 amino acids. Trimming took off 5 bases at V and 0 bases at J, with 10 bases between the two ends. CDR3 residues: CASSKDSSNYGYTF. DNA of the CDR3: TGTGCCAGCAGTAAGGACAGCTCTAACTATGGCTACACCTTC.

In DNA form, the CDR3 reads TGTGCCAGCAGCGGCCGGGGGGGGGTCAATTCACCCCTCCACTTT. This sequence encodes CASSGRGGVNSPLHF. This chain uses TRBV11-2 with TRBJ1-6; D perhaps matches TRBD1 (5 bases). With 5 bases removed from V and 7 bases from J, the gap between germline ends came to 15 bases. Germline V gives CDR1 SGHAT, CDR2 FQNNGV. CDR3 size: 15 residues.

The V and J genes are TRBV9 and TRBJ1-2, with D perhaps TRBD1 (5 bases). This CDR3 is 13 amino acids long. V lost 6 bases to trimming and J lost 8 bases, with 17 bases between them. The germline CDR1 and CDR2 sequences are SGDLS and YYNGEE. The CDR3 sequence: CASTSRGVEGYTF. In DNA, the CDR3 is TGTGCCAGCACATCGCGGGGGGTGGAAGGCTACACCTTC.

V is TRBV28 and J is TRBJ1-6, with D possibly being TRBD1 (6 bases). V lost 6 bases, J lost 7 bases, and 10 bases lay in between. CDR1 and CDR2 (germline): MDHEN, SYDVKM. The CDR3 extends over 13 amino acids. The CDR3 sequence is CASRGQGNSPLHF. The CDR3 DNA sequence: TGTGCCAGCAGAGGGCAGGGGAATTCACCCCTCCACTTT.

This chain links TRBV6-1 with TRBJ1-1; D may be TRBD1 (5 bases). Germline CDR1 reads MNHNS; CDR2 reads SASEGT. Trimming removed 8 bases at V and 0 bases at J, with 10 bases between. The CDR3 is 13 residues long. The CDR3 DNA sequence: TGTGCCAGCTGGGGCAGGGTGAACACTGAAGCTTTCTTT. Translation: CASWGRVNTEAFF.

The rearrangement uses TRBV10-2 and TRBJ2-7, with D perhaps matching TRBD2 (6 bases). The V gene lost 6 bases and the J gene lost 0 bases, with 18 bases spanning the gap. From germline, CDR1 is WSHSY and CDR2 SAAADI. The CDR3 consists of 16 residues. The CDR3 nucleotides read TGCGCCAGCAGGGGGGAACCGCGGGGCCTCTCCTACGAGCAGTACTTC. Translation gives CASRGEPRGLSYEQYF.

Written as DNA, the CDR3 is TGTGCCAGCAGCTTGTTTCGCTCCTATAATTCACCCCTCCACTTT. It specifies CASSLFRSYNSPLHF. The J gene is TRBJ1-6, the V gene TRBV7-2; D is undetermined. Germline CDR1 is SGHTA and CDR2 is FQGNSA. This CDR3 region has 15 residues. V was pared by 3 bases and J by 0 bases, with 6 bases between.

The rearrangement joins TRBV2 to TRBJ2-7; TRBD1 might be the D (6 bases). This CDR3 region has 14 residues. Germline CDR1 is SNHLY and CDR2 is FYNNEI. V gave up 8 bases and J gave up 3 bases, with 17 bases separating them. DNA of the CDR3: TGTGCCAGCGGATGGGGACAAAAGAACTACGAGCAGTACTTC. Protein sequence: CASGWGQKNYEQYF.

The chain recombines TRBV6-1 with TRBJ1-2, with no clear D. Germline V CDR1 and CDR2: MNHNS, SASEGT. The length of the CDR3 is 15 residues. V gave up 1 base and J gave up 10 bases, with 19 bases separating them. The CDR3 DNA sequence: TGTGCCAGCAGTGAAGTGCCTTACGGGGTCCATGTCTACACCTTC. This translates into CASSEVPYGVHVYTF.

J is TRBJ2-3 and V is TRBV9, with 11 positions matching TRBD2. V lost 4 bases to trimming and J lost 2 bases; unmatched junction nucleotides: 9. CDR3 length: 17 amino acids. Germline CDR1 reads SGDLS; CDR2 reads YYNGEE. CDR3: CASSHPLAGVSTDTQYF. The DNA for the CDR3 is TGTGCCAGCAGCCACCCACTAGCGGGGGTTTCCACAGATACGCAGTATTTT.